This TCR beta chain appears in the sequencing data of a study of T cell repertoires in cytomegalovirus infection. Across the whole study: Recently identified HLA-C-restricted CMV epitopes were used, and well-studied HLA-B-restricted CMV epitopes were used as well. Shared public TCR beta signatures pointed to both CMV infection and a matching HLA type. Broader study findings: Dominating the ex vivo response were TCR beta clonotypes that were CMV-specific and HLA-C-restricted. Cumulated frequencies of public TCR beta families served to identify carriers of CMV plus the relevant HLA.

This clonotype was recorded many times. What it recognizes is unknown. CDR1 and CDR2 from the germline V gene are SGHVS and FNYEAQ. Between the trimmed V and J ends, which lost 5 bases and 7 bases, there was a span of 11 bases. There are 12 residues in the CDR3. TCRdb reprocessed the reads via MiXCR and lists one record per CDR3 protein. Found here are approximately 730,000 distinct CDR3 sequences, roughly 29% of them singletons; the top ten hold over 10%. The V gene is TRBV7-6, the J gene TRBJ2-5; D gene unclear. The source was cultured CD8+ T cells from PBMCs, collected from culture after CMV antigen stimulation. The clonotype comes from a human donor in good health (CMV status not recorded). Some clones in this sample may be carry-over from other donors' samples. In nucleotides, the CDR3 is TGTGCCAGCAGCACCATTAACCCGACCCAGTACTTC. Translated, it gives CASSTINPTQYF.